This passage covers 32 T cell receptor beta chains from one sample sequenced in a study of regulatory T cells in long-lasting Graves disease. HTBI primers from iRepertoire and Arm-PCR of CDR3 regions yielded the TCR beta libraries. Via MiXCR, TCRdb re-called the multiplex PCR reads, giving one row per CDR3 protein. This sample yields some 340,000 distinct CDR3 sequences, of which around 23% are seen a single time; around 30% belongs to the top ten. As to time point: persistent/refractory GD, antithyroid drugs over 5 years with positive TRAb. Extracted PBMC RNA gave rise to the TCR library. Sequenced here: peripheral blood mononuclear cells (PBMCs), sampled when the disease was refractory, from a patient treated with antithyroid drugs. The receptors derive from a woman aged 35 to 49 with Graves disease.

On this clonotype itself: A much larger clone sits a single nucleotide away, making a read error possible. The CDR3 bases are TGTGCCAGCAGGCACAGGGGGGGAACAGATACGCAGTATTTT. This codes for CASRHRGGTDTQYF. This chain links TRBV2 with TRBJ2-3, with D perhaps matching TRBD1 (8 bases). The V and J ends lost 6 bases and 3 bases respectively, with 13 bases between them. This CDR3 spans 14 amino acids. Germline V CDR1 and CDR2: SNHLY, FYNNEI.

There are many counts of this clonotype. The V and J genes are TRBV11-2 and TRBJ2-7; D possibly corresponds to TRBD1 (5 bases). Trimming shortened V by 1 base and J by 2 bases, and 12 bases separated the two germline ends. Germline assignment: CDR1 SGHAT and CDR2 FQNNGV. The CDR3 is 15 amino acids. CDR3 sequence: CASSLVYDRTYEQYF. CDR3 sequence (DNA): TGTGCCAGCAGCTTAGTTTACGACAGAACCTACGAGCAGTACTTC.

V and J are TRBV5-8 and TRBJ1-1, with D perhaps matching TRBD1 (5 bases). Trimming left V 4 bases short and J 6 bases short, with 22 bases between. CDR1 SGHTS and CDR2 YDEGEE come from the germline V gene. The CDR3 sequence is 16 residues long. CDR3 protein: CASSPQGRGILAEAFF. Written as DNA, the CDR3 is TGTGCCAGCAGCCCCCAAGGGCGGGGGATATTAGCTGAAGCTTTCTTT.

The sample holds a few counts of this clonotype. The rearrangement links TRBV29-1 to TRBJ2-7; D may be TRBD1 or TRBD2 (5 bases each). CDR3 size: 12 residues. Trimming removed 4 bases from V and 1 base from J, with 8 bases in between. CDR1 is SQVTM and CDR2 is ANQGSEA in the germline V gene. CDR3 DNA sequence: TGCAGCGTTGTGTGGGGGTCCTACGAGCAGTACTTC. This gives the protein CSVVWGSYEQYF.

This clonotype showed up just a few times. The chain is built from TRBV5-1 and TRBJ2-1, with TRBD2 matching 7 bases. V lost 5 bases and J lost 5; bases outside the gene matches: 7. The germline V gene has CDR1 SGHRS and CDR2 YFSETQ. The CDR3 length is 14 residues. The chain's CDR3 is CASSSSGANNEQFF. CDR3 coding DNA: TGCGCCAGCAGTTCTAGCGGAGCAAACAATGAGCAGTTCTTC.

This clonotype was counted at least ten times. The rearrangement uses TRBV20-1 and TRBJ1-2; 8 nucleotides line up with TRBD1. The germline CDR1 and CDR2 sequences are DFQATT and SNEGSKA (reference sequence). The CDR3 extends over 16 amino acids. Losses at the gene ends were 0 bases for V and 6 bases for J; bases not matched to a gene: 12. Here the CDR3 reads CSAREIPTRDRHGYTF. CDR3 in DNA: TGCAGTGCTAGAGAGATTCCTACCCGGGACAGGCATGGCTACACCTTC.

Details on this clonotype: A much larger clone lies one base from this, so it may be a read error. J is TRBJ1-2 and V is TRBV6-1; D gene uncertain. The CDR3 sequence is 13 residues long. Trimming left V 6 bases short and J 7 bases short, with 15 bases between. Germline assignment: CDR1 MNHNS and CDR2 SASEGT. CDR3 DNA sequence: TGTGCCAGCAGGGCGTTCCAAACCTGTGGCTACACCTTC. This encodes CASRAFQTCGYTF.

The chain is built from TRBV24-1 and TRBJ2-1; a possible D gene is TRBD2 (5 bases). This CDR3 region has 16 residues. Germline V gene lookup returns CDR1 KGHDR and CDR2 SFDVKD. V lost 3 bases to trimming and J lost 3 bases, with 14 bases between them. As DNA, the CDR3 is TGTGCCACCAGTGATACCAGCGGTACCCGCTACAATGAGCAGTTCTTC. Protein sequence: CATSDTSGTRYNEQFF.

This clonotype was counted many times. Here the CDR3 reads CASSLQGANVLTF. In DNA, the CDR3 is TGTGCCAGCAGTTTACAGGGGGCCAACGTCCTGACTTTC. The chain carries TRBV12-3 or TRBV12-4 and TRBJ2-6; D is ambiguous. V was trimmed by 2 bases and J by 4 bases, leaving 3 bases between them. The CDR3 runs 13 residues.

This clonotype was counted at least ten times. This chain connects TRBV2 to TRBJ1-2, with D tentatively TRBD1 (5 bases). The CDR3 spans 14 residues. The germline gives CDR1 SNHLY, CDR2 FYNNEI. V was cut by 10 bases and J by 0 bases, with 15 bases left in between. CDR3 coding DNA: TGTGCCACGTCTTGGAGGGGAGCTAACTATGGCTACACCTTC. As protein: CATSWRGANYGYTF. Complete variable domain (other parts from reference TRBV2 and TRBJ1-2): EPEVTQTPSHQVTQMGQEVILRCVPISNHLYFYWYRQILGQKVEFLVSFYNNEISEKSEIFDDQFSVERPDGSNFTLKIRSTKLEDSAMYFCATSWRGANYGYTFGSGTRLTVV.

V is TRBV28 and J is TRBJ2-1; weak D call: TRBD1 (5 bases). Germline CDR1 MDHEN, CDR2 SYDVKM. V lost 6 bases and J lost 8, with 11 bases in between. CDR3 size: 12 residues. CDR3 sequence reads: CASSPQGHEQFF. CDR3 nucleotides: TGTGCCAGCAGCCCTCAGGGCCATGAGCAGTTCTTC.

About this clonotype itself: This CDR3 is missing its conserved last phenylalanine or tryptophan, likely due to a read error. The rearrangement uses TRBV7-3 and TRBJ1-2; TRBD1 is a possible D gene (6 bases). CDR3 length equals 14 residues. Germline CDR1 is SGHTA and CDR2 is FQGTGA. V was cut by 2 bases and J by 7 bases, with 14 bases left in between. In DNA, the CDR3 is TGTGCCAGCAGCTTATACGGGGGCGATGGTGGCTACACCTCC. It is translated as CASSLYGGDGGYTS.

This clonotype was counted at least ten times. Here the CDR3 reads CASSQGRRSQETQYF. CDR3 coding DNA: TGTGCCAGCAGCCAAGGCCGACGGTCTCAAGAGACCCAGTACTTC. The chain employs TRBV14 and TRBJ2-5, with no clear D. Germline CDR1 reads SGHDN; CDR2 reads FVKESK. The CDR3 sequence is 15 residues long. Trimming stripped 1 base from V and 2 bases from J, with 11 bases between. Drawing the rest from reference TRBV14 and TRBJ2-5, the complete variable domain is EAGVTQFPSHSVIEKGQTVTLRCDPISGHDNLYWYRRVMGKEIKFLLHFVKESKQDESGMPNNRFLAERTGGTYSTLKVQPAELEDSGVYFCASSQGRRSQETQYFGPGTRLLVL.

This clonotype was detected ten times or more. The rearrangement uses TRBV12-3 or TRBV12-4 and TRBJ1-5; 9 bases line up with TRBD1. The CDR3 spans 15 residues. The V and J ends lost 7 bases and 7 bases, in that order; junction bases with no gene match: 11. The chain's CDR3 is CASNRGQGTGQPQHF. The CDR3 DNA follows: TGTGCCAGCAACCGTGGACAGGGGACGGGGCAGCCCCAGCATTTT.

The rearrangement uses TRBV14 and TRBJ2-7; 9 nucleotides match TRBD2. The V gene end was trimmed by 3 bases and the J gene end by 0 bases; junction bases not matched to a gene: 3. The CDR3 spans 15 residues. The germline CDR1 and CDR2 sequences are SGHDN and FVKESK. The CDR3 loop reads CASSQTSGNSYEQYF. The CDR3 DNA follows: TGTGCCAGCAGCCAGACTAGCGGAAACTCCTACGAGCAGTACTTC.

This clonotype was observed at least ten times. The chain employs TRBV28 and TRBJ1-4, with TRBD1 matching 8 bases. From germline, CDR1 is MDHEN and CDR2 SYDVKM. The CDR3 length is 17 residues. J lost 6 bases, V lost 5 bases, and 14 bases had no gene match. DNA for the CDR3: TGTGCCAGCAGTCGCGACCGGGACAGGAATCCGCATGAAAAACTGTTTTTT. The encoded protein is CASSRDRDRNPHEKLFF.

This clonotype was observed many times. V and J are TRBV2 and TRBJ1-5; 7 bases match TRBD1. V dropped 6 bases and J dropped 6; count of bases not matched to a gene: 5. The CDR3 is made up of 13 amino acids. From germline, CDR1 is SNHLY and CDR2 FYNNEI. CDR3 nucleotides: TGTGCCAGCAGCGATGACAGGGTTCAGCCCCAGCATTTT. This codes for CASSDDRVQPQHF.

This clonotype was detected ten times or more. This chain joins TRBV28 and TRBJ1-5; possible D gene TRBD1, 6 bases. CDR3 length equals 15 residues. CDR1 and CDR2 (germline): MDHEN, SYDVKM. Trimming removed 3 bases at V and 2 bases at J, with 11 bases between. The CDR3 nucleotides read TGTGCCAGCAGTTTCATATACAGGGGCAATCAGCCCCAGCATTTT. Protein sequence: CASSFIYRGNQPQHF.

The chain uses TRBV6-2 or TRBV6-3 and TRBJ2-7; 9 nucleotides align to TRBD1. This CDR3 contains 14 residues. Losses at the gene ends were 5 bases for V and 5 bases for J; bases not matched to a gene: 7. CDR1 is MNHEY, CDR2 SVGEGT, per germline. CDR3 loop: CASSEPGQGDEQYF. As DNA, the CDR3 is TGTGCCAGCAGTGAACCGGGACAGGGTGACGAGCAGTACTTC.

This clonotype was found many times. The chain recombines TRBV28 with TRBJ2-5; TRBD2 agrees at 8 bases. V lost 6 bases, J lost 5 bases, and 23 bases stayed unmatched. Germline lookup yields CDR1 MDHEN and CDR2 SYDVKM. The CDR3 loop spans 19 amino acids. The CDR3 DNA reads TGTGCCAGCAGCTTAGCCGCGATCGGGACTAGGACCCTTGTGGAGACCCAGTACTTC. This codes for CASSLAAIGTRTLVETQYF.

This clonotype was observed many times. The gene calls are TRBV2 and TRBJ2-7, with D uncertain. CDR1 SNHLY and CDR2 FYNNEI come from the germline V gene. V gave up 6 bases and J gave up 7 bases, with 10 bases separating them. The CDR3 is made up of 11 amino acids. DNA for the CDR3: TGTGCCAGCAGCAATGTGGGGGAGCAGTACTTC. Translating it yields CASSNVGEQYF.

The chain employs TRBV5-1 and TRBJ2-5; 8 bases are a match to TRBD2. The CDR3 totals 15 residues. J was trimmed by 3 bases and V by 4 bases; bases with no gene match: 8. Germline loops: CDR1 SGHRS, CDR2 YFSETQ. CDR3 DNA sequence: TGCGCCAGCAGCAATTGGAGCGGGAGTAAAGAGACCCAGTACTTC. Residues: CASSNWSGSKETQYF.

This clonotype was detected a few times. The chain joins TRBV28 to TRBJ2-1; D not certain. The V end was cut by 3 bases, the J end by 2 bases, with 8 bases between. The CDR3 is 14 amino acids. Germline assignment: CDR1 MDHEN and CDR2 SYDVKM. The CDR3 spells CASSFGGAYNEQFF. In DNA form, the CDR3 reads TGTGCCAGCAGTTTTGGTGGTGCCTACAATGAGCAGTTCTTC.

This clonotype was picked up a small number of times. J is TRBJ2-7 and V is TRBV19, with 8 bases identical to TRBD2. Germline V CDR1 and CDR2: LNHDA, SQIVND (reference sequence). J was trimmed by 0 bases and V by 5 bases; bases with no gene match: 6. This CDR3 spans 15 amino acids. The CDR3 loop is CASSVAGTSSYEQYF. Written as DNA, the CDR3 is TGTGCCAGTAGTGTCGCCGGGACTAGCTCCTACGAGCAGTACTTC.

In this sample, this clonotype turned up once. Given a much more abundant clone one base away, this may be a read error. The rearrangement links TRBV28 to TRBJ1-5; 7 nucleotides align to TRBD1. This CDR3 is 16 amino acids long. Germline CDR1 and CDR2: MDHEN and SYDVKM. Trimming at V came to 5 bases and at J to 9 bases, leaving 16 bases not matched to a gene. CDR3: CASSPLPGGGGRPQHF. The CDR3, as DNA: TGTGCCAGCAGTCCACTCCCAGGGGGGGGAGGTCGGCCCCAGCATTTT.

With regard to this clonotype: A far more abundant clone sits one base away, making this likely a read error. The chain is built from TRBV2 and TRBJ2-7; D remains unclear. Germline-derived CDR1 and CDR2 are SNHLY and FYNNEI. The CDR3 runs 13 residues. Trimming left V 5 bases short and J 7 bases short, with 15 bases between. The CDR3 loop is CASSFGWDWEQYF. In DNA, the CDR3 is TGTGCCAGCAGTTTCGGGTGGGATTGGGAGCAGTACTTC.

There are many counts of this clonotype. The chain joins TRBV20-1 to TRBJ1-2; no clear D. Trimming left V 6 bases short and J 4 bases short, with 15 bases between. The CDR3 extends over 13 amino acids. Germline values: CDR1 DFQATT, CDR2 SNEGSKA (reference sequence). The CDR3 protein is CSALKQSPYGYTF. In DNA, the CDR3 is TGCAGTGCATTGAAACAGTCGCCCTATGGCTACACCTTC.

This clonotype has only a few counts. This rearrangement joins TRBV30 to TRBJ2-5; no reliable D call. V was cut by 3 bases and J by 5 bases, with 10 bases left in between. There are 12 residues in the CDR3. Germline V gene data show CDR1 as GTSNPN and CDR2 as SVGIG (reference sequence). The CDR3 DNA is TGTGCCTGGAGCCCGGTAGGGGAGACCCAGTACTTC. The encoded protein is CAWSPVGETQYF.

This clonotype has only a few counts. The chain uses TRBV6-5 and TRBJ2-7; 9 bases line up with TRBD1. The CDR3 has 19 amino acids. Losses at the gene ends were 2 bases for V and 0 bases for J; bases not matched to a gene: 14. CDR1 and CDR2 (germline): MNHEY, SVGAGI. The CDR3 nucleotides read TGTGCCAGCAGTTACGCTCGGTTAACTGGGACAGGGAGCTCCTACGAGCAGTACTTC. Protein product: CASSYARLTGTGSSYEQYF.

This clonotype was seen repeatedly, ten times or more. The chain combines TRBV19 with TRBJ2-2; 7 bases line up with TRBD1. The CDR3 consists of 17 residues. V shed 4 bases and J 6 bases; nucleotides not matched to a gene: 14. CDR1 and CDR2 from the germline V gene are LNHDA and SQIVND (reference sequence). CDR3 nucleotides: TGTGCCAGTAGTACGTTTGATGGTGGGACAGTCGCCGGGGAGCTGTTTTTT. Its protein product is CASSTFDGGTVAGELFF. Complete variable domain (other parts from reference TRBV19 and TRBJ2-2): DGGITQSPKYLFRKEGQNVTLSCEQNLNHDAMYWYRQDPGQGLRLIYYSQIVNDFQKGDIAEGYSVSREKKESFPLTVTSAQKNPTAFYLCASSTFDGGTVAGELFFGEGSRLTVL.

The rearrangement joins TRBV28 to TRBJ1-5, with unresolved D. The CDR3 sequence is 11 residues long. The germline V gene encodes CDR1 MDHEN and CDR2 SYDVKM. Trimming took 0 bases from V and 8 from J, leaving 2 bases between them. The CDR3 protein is CASSLWEPQHF. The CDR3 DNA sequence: TGTGCCAGCAGTTTATGGGAGCCCCAGCATTTT.

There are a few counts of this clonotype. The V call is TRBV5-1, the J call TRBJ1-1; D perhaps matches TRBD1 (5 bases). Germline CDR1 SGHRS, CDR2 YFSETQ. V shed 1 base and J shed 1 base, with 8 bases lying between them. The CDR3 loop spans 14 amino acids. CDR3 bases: TGCGCCAGCAGCTTGCAGGGATGGAACACTGAAGCTTTCTTT. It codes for CASSLQGWNTEAFF.